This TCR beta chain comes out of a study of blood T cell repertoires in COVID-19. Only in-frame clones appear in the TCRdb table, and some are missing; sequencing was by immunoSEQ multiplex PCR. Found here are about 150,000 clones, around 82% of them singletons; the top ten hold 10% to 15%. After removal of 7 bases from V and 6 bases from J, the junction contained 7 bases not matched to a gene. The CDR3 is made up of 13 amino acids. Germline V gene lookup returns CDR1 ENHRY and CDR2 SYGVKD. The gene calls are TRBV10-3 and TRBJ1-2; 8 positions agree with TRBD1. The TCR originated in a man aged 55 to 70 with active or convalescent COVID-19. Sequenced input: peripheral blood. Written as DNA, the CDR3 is TGTGCCATCACCTCGGACAGGGTCAATGGCTACACCTTC. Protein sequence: CAITSDRVNGYTF.